The 25 T cell receptor beta chains in this list originate from one sample, sequenced in a study of blood T cell repertoires in COVID-19 (dated by TCRdb to the early 2020s). Library generation was performed with the immunoSEQ multiplex PCR assay. TCRdb carries this immuneACCESS record with in-frame sequences only. Its versions omit some clonotypes, under half of them owing to an unresolved V gene in the studies checked, with the rest unexplained. This sample comprises approximately 160,000 clones, roughly 87% of them detected only once. 7% of the sample is taken by the ten largest. Sequencing was carried out using PBMCs or T cells enriched from blood (not recorded which). Every receptor here comes from a woman aged 50 to 60 who had recovered from COVID-19.

This clone was counted between two and nine times. The chain couples TRBV19 to TRBJ1-5, with a tentative D call TRBD1 (5 bases). Per the germline V gene, CDR1 is LNHDA and CDR2 is SQIVND (reference sequence). V was trimmed by 7 bases and J by 3 bases, leaving 16 bases between them. The CDR3 runs 15 residues. This CDR3 is CASMMGRGINQPQHF. CDR3 DNA sequence: TGTGCCAGTATGATGGGCCGGGGGATCAATCAGCCCCAGCATTTT.

The chain combines TRBV10-3 with TRBJ1-1; D gene unclear. V lost 2 bases and J 0 bases, leaving 10 bases between the germline ends. Germline CDR1 ENHRY, CDR2 SYGVKD. CDR3 length: 15 amino acids. This CDR3 reads CAISEISTMNTEAFF. CDR3 DNA: TGTGCCATCAGTGAGATATCTACTATGAACACTGAAGCTTTCTTT.

The chain is built from TRBV12-5 and TRBJ2-2; possible D gene TRBD1, 6 bases. CDR3 size: 17 residues. With 6 bases removed from V and 0 bases from J, the gap between germline ends came to 17 bases. The germline V gene encodes CDR1 LGHNT and CDR2 FRNRAP. The CDR3 sequence is CASGYQPGHTNTGELFF. CDR3 coding DNA: TGTGCTAGTGGGTATCAACCGGGACATACGAACACCGGGGAGCTGTTTTTT.

J is TRBJ2-2 and V is TRBV6-5, with a weak D call TRBD2 (5 bases). CDR3 length: 14 residues. Germline CDR1 reads MNHEY; CDR2 reads SVGAGI. The V gene lost 6 bases and the J gene lost 3 bases, with 11 bases spanning the gap. CDR3 nucleotides: TGTGCCAGCAGGTCCACGGGGTACACCGGGGAGCTGTTTTTT. Translating gives CASRSTGYTGELFF.

The gene calls are TRBV7-2 and TRBJ1-1; 8 positions agree with TRBD1. Germline values: CDR1 SGHTA, CDR2 FQGNSA. The trim removed 6 bases at V and 1 base at J, leaving 7 bases unmatched. The CDR3 runs to 15 residues. CDR3 DNA: TGTGCCAGCAGTCACGCGGACAGGGAGAACACTGAAGCTTTCTTT. Encoded protein: CASSHADRENTEAFF.

V gene TRBV7-8 combines with J gene TRBJ1-1; 9 bases are a match to TRBD1. V trimming: 1 base; J trimming: 4 bases; junction bases outside the gene matches: 7. CDR1 SGHVS and CDR2 FQNEAQ come from the germline V gene. The length of the CDR3 is 16 residues. CDR3 DNA: TGTGCCAGCAGCTTAGTGACAGGGGGTTTGATCACTGAAGCTTTCTTT. Translation gives CASSLVTGGLITEAFF.

This chain links TRBV5-4 with TRBJ2-7; tentative D call: TRBD1 (6 bases). CDR1 and CDR2 from the germline V gene are SGHNT and YYREEE (reference sequence). Trimming removed 0 bases at V and 5 bases at J, with 9 bases between. The CDR3 is made up of 13 amino acids. DNA of the CDR3: TGTGCCAGCAGCTTGGACAGGGTTGACGAGCAGTACTTC. This translates into CASSLDRVDEQYF.

The chain's CDR3 is CASSLAPEGGYTF. The CDR3 coding sequence is TGTGCCAGCAGTTTAGCCCCCGAGGGCGGCTACACCTTC. The chain uses TRBV28 and TRBJ1-2, with D hard to call. The CDR3 length is 13 residues. In germline, CDR1 is MDHEN, CDR2 SYDVKM. The germline V and J ends were trimmed by 2 bases and 8 bases, with 12 bases remaining between them.

This clone was found a few times. J is TRBJ2-5 and V is TRBV3-1 (or the pseudogene TRBV3-2); 7 bases are a match to TRBD1. The CDR3 is 15 residues long. After removal of 1 base from V and 5 bases from J, the junction contained 7 bases not matched to a gene. The germline V gene has CDR1 LGHDT and CDR2 YNNKEL (reference sequence). The CDR3 loop reads CASSQGSLGGETQYF. The DNA for the CDR3 is TGTGCCAGCAGCCAAGGTTCCCTAGGGGGCGAGACCCAGTACTTC.

J is TRBJ2-7 and V is TRBV30; D unclear. Trimming removed 0 bases from V and 2 bases from J, with 11 bases in between. This CDR3 is 14 amino acids long. Looked up from germline, CDR1 is GTSNPN and CDR2 is SVGIG (reference sequence). DNA of the CDR3: TGTGCCTGGAGTGTTGATAGCTACACCTACGAGCAGTACTTC. Protein sequence: CAWSVDSYTYEQYF. Looking up the rest from reference TRBV30 and TRBJ2-7 gives the full variable domain: SQTIHQWPATLVQPVGSPLSLECTVEGTSNPNLYWYRQAAGRGLQLLFYSVGIGQISSEVPQNLSASRPQDRQFILSSKKLLLSDSGFYLCAWSVDSYTYEQYFGPGTRLTVT.

The chain links TRBV18 to TRBJ2-1, with D possibly TRBD2 on 6 matching bases. The CDR3 length is 15 residues. V dropped 6 bases and J dropped 8 bases, with 20 bases sitting between them. Germline CDR1 is KGHSH and CDR2 is LQKENI. CDR3 bases: TGTGCCAGCTCGACCCGGACAACCGGAGGGGATGAGCAGTTCTTC. Its protein is CASSTRTTGGDEQFF. Full variable domain (remainder filled in from reference TRBV18 and TRBJ2-1): NAGVMQNPRHLVRRRGQEARLRCSPMKGHSHVYWYRQLPEEGLKFMVYLQKENIIDESGMPKERFSAEFPKEGPSILRIQQVVRGDSAAYFCASSTRTTGGDEQFFGPGTRLTVL.

The chain joins TRBV2 to TRBJ2-7; 14 nucleotides align to TRBD2. CDR1 and CDR2 from the germline V gene are SNHLY and FYNNEI. The trim removed 7 bases at V and 7 bases at J, leaving 12 bases unmatched. The CDR3 covers 16 residues. The DNA of the CDR3 is TGTGCCAGCACGGAGGGGGGACTAGCGGGAGTAAGGGAGCAGTACTTC. Amino acids: CASTEGGLAGVREQYF.

In nucleotides, the CDR3 is TGTGCCAGTAGTATTCTAAGGGGGACCCATGGCTACACCTTC. It specifies CASSILRGTHGYTF. This rearrangement joins TRBV19 to TRBJ1-2, with a tentative D call TRBD1 (6 bases). V was pared by 3 bases and J by 6 bases, with 14 bases between. The CDR3 extends over 14 amino acids. CDR1 is LNHDA and CDR2 is SQIVND in the germline V gene (reference sequence).

This chain uses TRBV6-2 or TRBV6-3 with TRBJ1-1, with D possibly matching TRBD1 (6 bases). Germline V gene sequence: CDR1 MNHEY, CDR2 SVGEGT. With 6 bases removed from V and 0 bases from J, the gap between germline ends came to 11 bases. The CDR3 has 14 amino acids. CDR3 sequence reads: CASSDRIMNTEAFF. In DNA, the CDR3 is TGTGCCAGCAGCGACAGGATTATGAACACTGAAGCTTTCTTT.

V usage is TRBV27 and J usage is TRBJ2-3; weak D call: TRBD2 (5 bases). This CDR3 spans 15 amino acids. V was shortened by 0 bases and J by 3 bases, with 10 bases between the two germline ends. Germline V CDR1 and CDR2: MNHEY, SMNVEV (reference sequence). CDR3 sequence: CASSLSGVGTDTQYF. The CDR3 region has the DNA TGTGCCAGCAGTTTATCGGGAGTTGGGACAGATACGCAGTATTTT.

The chain uses TRBV7-6 and TRBJ2-7, with D maybe TRBD1 (5 bases). Germline lookup yields CDR1 SGHVS and CDR2 FNYEAQ. This CDR3 contains 16 residues. V was trimmed by 5 bases and J by 3 bases, leaving 20 bases between them. CDR3 sequence reads: CASSPPPEQGSYEQYF. Here the CDR3 DNA reads TGTGCCAGCAGCCCGCCCCCGGAGCAGGGTAGCTACGAGCAGTACTTC.

By sample fraction, this clone is medium-sized. The chain joins TRBV27 to TRBJ2-7, with 8 bases fitting TRBD1. This CDR3 region has 14 residues. Unmatched junction bases numbered 4, after V lost 6 bases and J lost 0 bases. The germline V gene has CDR1 MNHEY and CDR2 SMNVEV (reference sequence). CDR3 in DNA: TGTGCCAGCAGGGGACAGGACAGCTCCTACGAGCAGTACTTC. Translating it yields CASRGQDSSYEQYF.

The rearrangement joins TRBV19 to TRBJ1-4, with 9 nucleotides matching TRBD1. This CDR3 has 15 residues. The germline gives CDR1 LNHDA, CDR2 SQIVND (reference sequence). The J segment lost 6 bases and the V segment lost 1 base, leaving 3 bases of the junction unmatched. CDR3: CASSIVGQGDEKLFF. The CDR3, as DNA: TGTGCCAGTAGTATAGTGGGACAGGGTGATGAAAAACTGTTTTTT. The whole variable domain, remainder taken from reference TRBV19 and TRBJ1-4, is DGGITQSPKYLFRKEGQNVTLSCEQNLNHDAMYWYRQDPGQGLRLIYYSQIVNDFQKGDIAEGYSVSREKKESFPLTVTSAQKNPTAFYLCASSIVGQGDEKLFFGSGTQLSVL.

The CDR3 DNA reads TGTGCCACCATCCGAGGAGCTGCAACCACAGATACGCAGTATTTT. The encoded protein is CATIRGAATTDTQYF. The chain links TRBV6-5 to TRBJ2-3; no clear D. Germline loops: CDR1 MNHEY, CDR2 SVGAGI. This CDR3 spans 15 amino acids. V was trimmed by 10 bases and J by 2 bases, leaving 19 bases between them.

The V call is TRBV7-8, the J call TRBJ2-1; 9 bases fit TRBD2. The junction had 4 bases not matched to a gene; V was cut back by 5 bases and J by 2 bases. There are 15 residues in the CDR3. CDR1 and CDR2 (germline): SGHVS, FQNEAQ. The chain's CDR3 is CASSPGTSPYNEQFF. Written as DNA, the CDR3 is TGTGCCAGCAGCCCCGGGACTAGCCCCTACAATGAGCAGTTCTTC.

This clone was counted once. CDR3 residues: CAISGTGRETQYF. The CDR3 DNA is TGTGCCATCAGTGGGACAGGGAGAGAGACCCAGTACTTC. This rearrangement joins TRBV10-3 to TRBJ2-5; 8 bases map to TRBD1. Germline V CDR1 and CDR2: ENHRY, SYGVKD. The CDR3 has 13 amino acids. Trimming took 4 bases from V and 4 from J; bases not matched to a gene: 2.

The gene calls are TRBV28 and TRBJ1-5; 8 bases match TRBD1. CDR1 is MDHEN and CDR2 is SYDVKM in the germline V gene. V dropped 3 bases and J dropped 6; count of bases not matched to a gene: 4. This CDR3 has 14 residues. The CDR3 nucleotides are TGTGCCAGCAGTTTTCAGGGGGCGCGTCAGCCCCAGCATTTT. Its translation is CASSFQGARQPQHF.

The chain combines TRBV6-5 with TRBJ2-1, with TRBD1 matching 8 bases. From germline, CDR1 is MNHEY and CDR2 SVGAGI. The CDR3 loop spans 15 amino acids. Trimming cost V 2 bases and J 9 bases; bases outside gene matches: 9. CDR3 coding DNA: TGTGCCAGCAGTTACGCCGGACAGGGCGGCGGTGAGCAGTTCTTC. This encodes CASSYAGQGGGEQFF.

This clone was counted once. The CDR3 sequence: CASNPRDRGPDTQYF. The CDR3 bases are TGTGCCAGCAATCCCCGGGACAGGGGCCCAGATACGCAGTATTTT. The rearrangement uses TRBV7-9 and TRBJ2-3, with 10 bases fitting TRBD1. Trimming removed 7 bases from V and 4 bases from J; junction bases left unmatched: 8. The CDR3 spans 15 residues. Germline V gene data show CDR1 as SEHNR and CDR2 as FQNEAQ (reference sequence).

This rearrangement joins TRBV11-2 to TRBJ2-5; 8 bases align to TRBD2. CDR1 and CDR2 (germline): SGHAT, FQNNGV. The CDR3 spans 16 residues. The V gene end was trimmed by 1 base and the J gene end by 1 base; junction bases not matched to a gene: 5. The CDR3 spells CASSLAPTSGQETQYF. DNA for the CDR3: TGTGCCAGCAGCTTAGCCCCAACTAGCGGCCAAGAGACCCAGTACTTC. Based on the CDR3 plus reference TRBV11-2 and TRBJ2-5, the full variable domain is EAGVAQSPRYKIIEKRQSVAFWCNPISGHATLYWYQQILGQGPKLLIQFQNNGVVDDSQLPKDRFSAERLKGVDSTLKIQPAKLEDSAVYLCASSLAPTSGQETQYFGPGTRLLVL.